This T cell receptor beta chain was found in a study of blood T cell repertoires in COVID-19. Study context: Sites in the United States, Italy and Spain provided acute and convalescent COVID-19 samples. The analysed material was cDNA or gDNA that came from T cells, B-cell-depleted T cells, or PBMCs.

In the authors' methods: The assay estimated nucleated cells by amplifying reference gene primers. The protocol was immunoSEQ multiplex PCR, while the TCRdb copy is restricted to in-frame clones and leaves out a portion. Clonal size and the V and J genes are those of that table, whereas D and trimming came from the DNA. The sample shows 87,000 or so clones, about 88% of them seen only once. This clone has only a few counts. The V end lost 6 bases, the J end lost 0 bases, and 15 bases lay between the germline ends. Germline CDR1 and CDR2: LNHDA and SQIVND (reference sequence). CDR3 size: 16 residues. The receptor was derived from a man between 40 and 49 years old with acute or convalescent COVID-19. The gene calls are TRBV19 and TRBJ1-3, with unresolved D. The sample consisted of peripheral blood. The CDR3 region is CASSPRGGASGNTIYF. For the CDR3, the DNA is TGTGCCAGTAGCCCCCGTGGAGGTGCCTCTGGAAACACCATATATTTT. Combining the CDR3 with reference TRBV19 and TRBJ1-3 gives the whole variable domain DGGITQSPKYLFRKEGQNVTLSCEQNLNHDAMYWYRQDPGQGLRLIYYSQIVNDFQKGDIAEGYSVSREKKESFPLTVTSAQKNPTAFYLCASSPRGGASGNTIYFGEGSWLTVV.